Listed here are 4 T cell receptor beta chains from one sample, sequenced in a study of CD8 T cells in Susac syndrome (dated by TCRdb to about 2019). Libraries were made using the immunoSEQ multiplex PCR assay. RNA was extracted using the RNeasy kit, and roughly 0.5 to 1 ug of the RNA was reverse transcribed with random hexamers. The public reads were quality trimmed at Q25 with fastp and then assembled into clones with MiXCR by TCRdb, keeping productive beta chains. Merged by CDR3 protein, the rows form single entries marked with the most common genes and DNA. The sample table shows tens of thousands of distinct CDR3 sequences, and more than 85% are seen once. The ten largest clones add up to 0.52% of the sample. The sample consisted of CD4+ T cells from PBMCs. The source of these receptors is a human donor with Susac syndrome.

The genes are TRBV2 and TRBJ2-1; 7 nucleotides align to TRBD2. The CDR3 length is 16 residues. V was pared by 6 bases and J by 4 bases, with 12 bases of the junction left unmatched. The germline gives CDR1 SNHLY, CDR2 FYNNEI. The CDR3 spells CASSREWMGGYNEQFF. CDR3 sequence (DNA): TGTGCCAGCAGCCGTGAGTGGATGGGGGGGTACAATGAGCAGTTCTTC.

The chain links TRBV5-5 to TRBJ1-5; 8 bases line up with TRBD1. Germline-derived CDR1 and CDR2 are SGHKS and YYEKEE (reference sequence). The CDR3 is 15 residues long. Losses at the gene ends were 4 bases for V and 3 bases for J; bases not matched to a gene: 6. The CDR3: CASSRGQASNQPQHF. The CDR3, as DNA: TGTGCCAGCAGCCGGGGACAGGCCTCCAATCAGCCCCAGCATTTT.

In its sample, this clonotype was seen once. The chain couples TRBV10-3 to TRBJ2-5; 13 bases fit TRBD2. Germline CDR1 and CDR2: ENHRY and SYGVKD. J gave up 1 base and V 10 bases, and 6 bases lay outside the gene matches. This CDR3 spans 15 amino acids. CDR3 sequence: CATKTSGGPQETQYF. CDR3 nucleotide sequence: TGTGCCACCAAGACTAGCGGGGGGCCCCAAGAGACCCAGTACTTC.

This sequence joins TRBV9 and TRBJ2-3; D remains unclear. The ends were cut back, 4 bases at V and 3 bases at J, with 12 bases in the middle. Germline V gives CDR1 SGDLS, CDR2 YYNGEE. The CDR3 has 14 amino acids. The CDR3 loop reads CASSLPDATDTQYF. The CDR3, as DNA: TGTGCCAGCAGCCTTCCGGACGCGACAGATACGCAGTATTTT.